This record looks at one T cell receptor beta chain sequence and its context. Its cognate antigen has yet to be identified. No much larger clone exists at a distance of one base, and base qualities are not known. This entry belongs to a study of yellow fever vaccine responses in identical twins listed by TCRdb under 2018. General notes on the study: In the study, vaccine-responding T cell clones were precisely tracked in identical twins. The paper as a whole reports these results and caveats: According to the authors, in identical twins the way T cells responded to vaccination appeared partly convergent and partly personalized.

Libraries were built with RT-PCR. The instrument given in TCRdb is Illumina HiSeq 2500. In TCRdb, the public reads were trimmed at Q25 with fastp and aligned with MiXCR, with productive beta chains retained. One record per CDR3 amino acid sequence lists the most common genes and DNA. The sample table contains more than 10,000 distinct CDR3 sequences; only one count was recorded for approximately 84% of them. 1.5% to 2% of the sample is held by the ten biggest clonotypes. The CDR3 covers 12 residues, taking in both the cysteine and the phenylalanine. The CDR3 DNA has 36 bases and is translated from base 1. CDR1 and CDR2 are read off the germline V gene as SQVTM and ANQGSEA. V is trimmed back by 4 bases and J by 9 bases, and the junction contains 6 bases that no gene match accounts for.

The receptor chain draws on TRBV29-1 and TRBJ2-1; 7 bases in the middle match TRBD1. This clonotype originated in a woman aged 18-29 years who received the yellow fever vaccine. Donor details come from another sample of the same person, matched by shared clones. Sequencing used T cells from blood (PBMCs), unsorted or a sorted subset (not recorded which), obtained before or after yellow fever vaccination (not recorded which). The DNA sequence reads TGCAGCGTTGGGGACAGCTTAAGTGAGCAGTTCTTC. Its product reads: CSVGDSLSEQFF.